These T cell receptor beta chains were read from a single sample in a study of identical twins. TCRdb reanalysed the 5' RACE reads using MiXCR and keeps one entry per CDR3 protein. The sample contains 700,000 to 950,000 distinct CDR3 sequences, 12% of which appear only once. The data also belong to a second study, concerning yellow fever vaccine responses in identical twins.

Sequencing used PBMCs. Receptors originate from a woman younger than 35 in good health. Each CDR3 is given with its conserved first and last residue. The D gene is left open where the match is weak. Rows give clone size only sometimes, using once, few, many, or a class for an expanded clone.

d_call	v_call	j_call	clone_size	cdr3_nt	cdr3_aa
NA	TRBV7-2	TRBJ1-6	NA	TGTGCCAGCAGCTTAAGCTTGAATTCACCCCTCCACTTT	CASSLSLNSPLHF
TRBD2	TRBV2	TRBJ2-2	few	TGTGCCAGCAGTTGGGAGGGCCGGAACGCCGGGGAGCTGTTTTTT	CASSWEGRNAGELFF
NA	TRBV12-3/TRBV12-4	TRBJ2-7	many	TGTGCCAGCAGACCCCAGGGACTGGATTACTACGAGCAGTACTTC	CASRPQGLDYYEQYF
TRBD2	TRBV29-1	TRBJ2-7	few	TGCAGCGCCGGGGCGGGGGACGAGCAGTACTTC	CSAGAGDEQYF
TRBD1	TRBV9	TRBJ2-3	NA	TGTGCCAGCAGCAATGACAGGGCTGTCACAGATACGCAGTATTTT	CASSNDRAVTDTQYF
NA	TRBV5-1	TRBJ2-1	NA	TGCGCCAGCAGCTTTATTCGCCCGGGCGGAATTTACAATGAGCAGTTCTTC	CASSFIRPGGIYNEQFF
TRBD1	TRBV24-1	TRBJ2-1	few	TGTGCCACCAGTGCCCCTGAGGGGGCGCTAGGCAATGAGCAGTTCTTC	CATSAPEGALGNEQFF
NA	TRBV2	TRBJ2-1	many	TGTGCCAGCAGTGAGACAGTATACAATGAGCAGTTCTTC	CASSETVYNEQFF
TRBD1	TRBV16	TRBJ1-5	NA	TGTGCCAGCGGCGCCGGTGGGACAGCCAATCAGCCCCAGCATTTT	CASGAGGTANQPQHF
NA	TRBV12-3/TRBV12-4	TRBJ1-5	many	TGTGCCAGCAGTCCCCAGAGTGGGGGCGGCAATCAGCCCCAGCATTTT	CASSPQSGGGNQPQHF
TRBD2	TRBV5-6	TRBJ2-2	many	TGTGCCAGCAGCTTAGCGGGACGGGGCACCGGGGAGCTGTTTTTT	CASSLAGRGTGELFF
TRBD2	TRBV7-9	TRBJ2-1	few	TGTGCCAGCAGAAGTAGACTAGCGGGGTCCAATGAGCAGTTCTTC	CASRSRLAGSNEQFF
NA	TRBV24-1	TRBJ2-3	few	TGTGCCACCGAAGGGGGGGGTGGCACAGATACGCAGTATTTT	CATEGGGGTDTQYF
NA	TRBV24-1	TRBJ2-7	many	TGTGCCACCAGTGAATCAGGACTTTACGAGCAGTACTTC	CATSESGLYEQYF
NA	TRBV6-5	TRBJ2-5	NA	TGTGCCAGCAGTCTCGAATTGACTAACCTAAAACAAGAGACCCAGTACTTC	CASSLELTNLKQETQYF
NA	TRBV3-1	TRBJ2-2	few	TGTGCCAGCAGGGGGTCCGGGTTTCCAGTCGGGGAGCTGTTTTTT	CASRGSGFPVGELFF
NA	TRBV29-1	TRBJ2-7	NA	TGCAGCGTTGAGTCAGGGGCCCCCTACGAGCAGTACTTC	CSVESGAPYEQYF
NA	TRBV12-3/TRBV12-4	TRBJ1-5	few	TGTGCCAGCAGCCGGACAGTTTATAGCAATCAGCCCCAGCATTTT	CASSRTVYSNQPQHF
TRBD2	TRBV3-1	TRBJ2-7	NA	TGTGCCAGCAGCCTAAGTCCACTAGCGGTATCCACCGAGCAGTACTTC	CASSLSPLAVSTEQYF
TRBD1	TRBV5-5	TRBJ1-1	NA	TGTGCCAGCAGCTTGGGGGGGGGACAGACTGAAGCTTTCTTT	CASSLGGGQTEAFF
TRBD2	TRBV5-8	TRBJ2-1	few	TGTGCCAGCAGCTCCGTCCATGGGAGGGCCAAGAGCAATGAGCAGTTCTTC	CASSSVHGRAKSNEQFF
NA	TRBV29-1	TRBJ1-2	NA	TGCAGCGTTGGAAGACCTAACTATGGCTACACCTTC	CSVGRPNYGYTF